This T cell receptor (beta chain) was recorded in a study of molecular identifiers for immune sequencing clone quantification. Study results and caveats: Clones with over 20 RNA copies captured over 97% of effector molecules but under 1% of naive ones.

This clonotype was recorded at least ten times. As yet, its antigen is unknown. The authors built bulk TCR libraries by previously described methods with listed TCR primers. MiXCR, applied by TCRdb to the PCR reads, yields one record per CDR3 protein. The sample shows hundreds of thousands of distinct CDR3 sequences, approximately 24% of them seen only once. V was clipped by 1 base and J by 0 bases, with 13 bases between them. Germline-derived CDR1 and CDR2 are SGHVS and FNYEAQ. CDR3 size: 16 residues. The chain links TRBV7-6 to TRBJ2-7; tentatively, D is TRBD1 or TRBD2 (6 bases each). This TCR was sampled from a human donor in good health. Some libraries in this study had Jurkat cell RNA spiked in. Material: naive CD8+ T cells from blood, with Jurkat cell RNA spiked in. Noted subset: FACS-sorted CD8+CD4-CCR7+CD45RA+ naive T cells. CDR3 loop: CASSLDGGPSSYEQYF. The CDR3 DNA reads as TGTGCCAGCAGCTTAGACGGGGGCCCGAGCTCCTACGAGCAGTACTTC.